The 9 T cell receptor beta chains given below trace back to one sample, sequenced in a study of blood T cell repertoires in COVID-19. Here immunoSEQ multiplex PCR was the method, and the copy in TCRdb shows in-frame clones only, minus some. The repertoire has 93,000 or so clones, roughly 90% of them found once; the top ten carry approximately 17%. Sequenced sample: peripheral blood. The receptors were gathered from an elderly woman in a cohort sampled during active COVID-19.

The rearrangement links TRBV7-2 to TRBJ2-4; 8 nucleotides line up with TRBD2. This CDR3 spans 16 amino acids. With V trimmed by 2 bases and J by 7 bases, 10 bases remained unmatched. Germline CDR1 and CDR2: SGHTA and FQGNSA. CDR3 bases: TGTGCCAGCAGCTTAAGTCCCTCAGCGGGAGAGAACATTCAGTACTTC. Amino acids: CASSLSPSAGENIQYF.

The CDR3 reads CASSVGRAGTDTQYF. DNA of the CDR3: TGTGCCAGCAGCGTCGGGCGGGCCGGCACAGATACGCAGTATTTT. This chain connects TRBV9 to TRBJ2-3; perhaps TRBD2 as D (5 bases). Per germline, CDR1 SGDLS and CDR2 YYNGEE. Trimming removed 2 bases from V and 1 base from J, with 11 bases in between. This CDR3 is 15 amino acids long.

The rearrangement uses TRBV11-2 and TRBJ2-1; TRBD2 matches at 8 bases. Germline assignment: CDR1 SGHAT and CDR2 FQNNGV. CDR3 length: 15 amino acids. The V segment lost 8 bases and the J segment 9 bases; nucleotides outside the gene matches: 15. The CDR3 here is CASAWRGARFGEQFF. CDR3 bases: TGTGCCAGCGCCTGGCGGGGGGCGCGTTTCGGTGAGCAGTTCTTC.

The rearrangement uses TRBV7-9 and TRBJ2-1; 8 nucleotides agree with TRBD1. V gave up 6 bases and J gave up 5 bases; unmatched junction bases: 9. Germline values: CDR1 SEHNR, CDR2 FQNEAQ (reference sequence). The length of the CDR3 is 15 residues. This chain's CDR3 is CASSSGTGDNNEQFF. CDR3 bases: TGTGCCAGCAGTTCCGGGACAGGCGATAACAATGAGCAGTTCTTC.

The chain links TRBV14 to TRBJ1-4; D might be TRBD1 (6 bases). The CDR3 spans 14 residues. V was clipped by 3 bases and J by 6 bases, with 11 bases between them. Germline V gene lookup returns CDR1 SGHDN and CDR2 FVKESK. For the CDR3, the DNA is TGTGCCAGCAGCCATAGGGACACACATGAAAAACTGTTTTTT. It codes for CASSHRDTHEKLFF.

The genes are TRBV4-2 and TRBJ1-1; tentative D call: TRBD1 (5 bases). Deletions cut 0 bases from V and 3 bases from J, with 8 bases between. Germline V gene data show CDR1 as LGHNA and CDR2 as YNFKEQ. The CDR3 is 14 amino acids. For the CDR3, the DNA is TGTGCCAGCAGCCAAGAAGTCAGGGACACTGAAGCTTTCTTT. It is translated as CASSQEVRDTEAFF.

Regarding this clone: Relative to the germline gene, one junction end is altered; a read error may explain this. The CDR3 sequence is CASSYYRGQGETQYF. The CDR3 bases are TGTGCTAGCAGCTATTACAGGGGGCAGGGAGAGACCCAGTACTTC. This chain connects TRBV7-7 to TRBJ2-5, with 9 bases aligning to TRBD1. The CDR3 is 15 residues long. Per the germline V gene, CDR1 is SSHAT and CDR2 is FNYEAQ (reference sequence). The entire variable domain, with the rest obtained from reference TRBV7-7 and TRBJ2-5, is as follows: GAGVSQSPRYKVTKRGQDVTLRCDPISSHATLYWYQQALGQGPEFLTYFNYEAQPDKSGLPSDRFSAERPEGSISTLTIQRTEQRDSAMYRCASSYYRGQGETQYFGPGTRLLVL.

The chain links TRBV19 to TRBJ1-2; 11 nucleotides line up with TRBD1. V trimming: 7 bases; J trimming: 8 bases; junction bases outside the gene matches: 9. This CDR3 region has 14 residues. CDR1 LNHDA and CDR2 SQIVND come from the germline V gene (reference sequence). The CDR3 is CASMGGGTGGGYTF. The CDR3 coding sequence is TGTGCCAGTATGGGAGGGGGGACAGGGGGAGGCTACACCTTC.

The V and J genes are TRBV3-1 (or the pseudogene TRBV3-2) and TRBJ2-7; TRBD2 agrees at 7 bases. Germline values: CDR1 LGHDT, CDR2 YNNKEL (reference sequence). J was trimmed by 3 bases and V by 1 base; bases with no gene match: 0. The length of the CDR3 is 13 residues. In DNA, the CDR3 is TGTGCCAGCAGCCAAGCTAGCGGCTACGAGCAGTACTTC. Residues: CASSQASGYEQYF.